Listed below are T cell receptor beta chains from one sample, sequenced in a study of blood T cells in healthy people across ages. MiXCR, applied by TCRdb to the 5' RACE reads, yields one record per CDR3 protein. Of some 760,000 distinct CDR3 sequences in the sample, 20% to 25% were seen once. The sample was also reused in another study, on T cells of mothers and their children.

The sequenced sample was blood. The receptors originated from a boy aged 5-17 years in good health. Each CDR3 is given with its conserved first and last residue. A D gene is named only where the DNA matches it firmly. Where a row states a size, it is once, few, many or the class of an expanded clone; other rows omit it.

d_call	v_call	j_call	clone_size	cdr3_nt	cdr3_aa
-	TRBV19	TRBJ1-1	-	TGTGCCAGTAGTATTGCCAGGAACACTGAAGCTTTCTTT	CASSIARNTEAFF
-	TRBV6-4	TRBJ1-1	-	TGTGCCAGCAGTGACTCTGTCTCCACCGTTTTCTTT	CASSDSVSTVFF
-	TRBV19	TRBJ2-7	few	TGTGCCAGTAGTACCCGGGCTAGAGGCTACGAGCAGTACTTC	CASSTRARGYEQYF
-	TRBV12-3/TRBV12-4	TRBJ2-3	-	TGTGCCAGCAGTTTGAGAAGCGCACTAACCCTTGTTAACACAGATACGCAGTATTTT	CASSLRSALTLVNTDTQYF
TRBD1	TRBV24-1	TRBJ1-1	few	TGTGCCACCAGCAACAGGGGGTGGACTGAAGCTTTCTTT	CATSNRGWTEAFF
-	TRBV19	TRBJ2-5	-	TGTGCCAGTAGTAGGTGGGAGGGGGCCGAAGAGACCCAGTACTTC	CASSRWEGAEETQYF
-	TRBV7-9	TRBJ2-7	-	TGTGCCAGCGGTAGGGGGGCTGCTAGTCTCGAGCAGTACTTC	CASGRGAASLEQYF
TRBD2	TRBV6-2/TRBV6-3	TRBJ2-7	few	TGTGCCAGCACTACGACTAGCGGCTCCTACGAGCAGTACTTC	CASTTTSGSYEQYF
TRBD2	TRBV6-5	TRBJ2-7	few	TGTGCCAGCAGTTACTCGATCTCTAGAAGCGGGCGGGGGGTAGTATACGAGCAGTACTTC	CASSYSISRSGRGVVYEQYF
-	TRBV13	TRBJ1-1	-	TGTGCCAGCAGCTTAGAGGGCGGGGGGAACACTGAAGCTTTCTTT	CASSLEGGGNTEAFF
TRBD2	TRBV20-1	TRBJ2-5	few	TGCAGTGCTAGAAGGTTTGGCGGGAGGGCAGAGACCCAGTACTTC	CSARRFGGRAETQYF
-	TRBV18	TRBJ2-7	-	TGTGCCAGCTCACCGGCCGTGGCAGACTACGAGCAGTACTTC	CASSPAVADYEQYF
TRBD2	TRBV9	TRBJ2-1	-	TGTGCCAGCAGCGCCACTCTAGCGGGCGACAATGAGCAGTTCTTC	CASSATLAGDNEQFF
TRBD2	TRBV7-2	TRBJ2-7	few	TGTGCCAGCAGCCCGGGACTAGCGATCTACGAGCAGTACTTC	CASSPGLAIYEQYF
-	TRBV4-2	TRBJ2-5	-	TGTGCCAGCAGCCAAGATTTAGGAATGCGGGAGACCCAGTACTTC	CASSQDLGMRETQYF
-	TRBV13	TRBJ1-5	-	TGTGCCAGCAGCTTAGGAAAGTCGTCCCATCAGCCCCAGCATTTT	CASSLGKSSHQPQHF
TRBD1	TRBV4-1	TRBJ2-7	-	TGCGCCAGCAGCCAAGATACCGGGACAGGGATGGACTACGAGCAGTACTTC	CASSQDTGTGMDYEQYF
TRBD2	TRBV20-1	TRBJ2-3	few	TGCAGTGCTAGGAGGACTAGCGGGGGGGCAGATACGCAGTATTTT	CSARRTSGGADTQYF
-	TRBV6-5	TRBJ1-6	-	TGTGCCAGCAGTTACTCGAACGGGGATAATTCACCCCTCCACTTT	CASSYSNGDNSPLHF
TRBD1	TRBV4-1	TRBJ2-1	-	TGCGCCAGCAGCCAAGTGGTAAACAGGGGTGGCGGGGAGCAGTTCTTC	CASSQVVNRGGGEQFF
TRBD2	TRBV5-1	TRBJ2-1	-	TGCGCCAGCAGCTCTCCGGGACTAGCTGACAAATACAATGAGCAGTTCTTC	CASSSPGLADKYNEQFF
-	TRBV7-9	TRBJ2-3	-	TGTGCCAGCACCATTGCTTGGGGGAACACAGATACGCAGTATTTT	CASTIAWGNTDTQYF
-	TRBV5-1	TRBJ2-1	-	TGCGCCAGCAACCCGAGGAACCGGGCAAGCTCCTACAATGAGCAGTTCTTC	CASNPRNRASSYNEQFF
-	TRBV20-1	TRBJ2-2	few	TGCAGTGCTAGAGGGCAGTGGAGGAAGGCCGGGGAGCTGTTTTTT	CSARGQWRKAGELFF